This TCR beta chain was profiled in a study of T cell repertoires in cytomegalovirus infection. Trimming shortened V by 7 bases and J by 3 bases, and 12 bases separated the two germline ends. The CDR3 has 14 residues. Germline V CDR1 and CDR2: LNHDA, SQIVND (reference sequence). Comments on this clonotype: Its antigen remains unidentified.

One entry per CDR3 protein results from TCRdb running MiXCR on the reads. The sample yields around 900,000 distinct CDR3 sequences, around 32% seen once. The chain links TRBV19 to TRBJ2-2; TRBD2 might be the D (5 bases). Material: cultured CD8+ T cells from PBMCs, obtained from culture after CMV antigen stimulation. The TCR was taken from a human donor in good health (CMV status not recorded). Some clones in this sample may be carry-over from other donors' samples. The CDR3 DNA follows: TGTGCCAGTACCAAGGCCGGGGACACCGGGGAGCTGTTTTTT. Amino acid sequence: CASTKAGDTGELFF.